The 15 T cell receptor beta chains below were found in one sample sequenced in a study of T cell responses to AZD1222 COVID-19 vaccine. Sequencing used immunoSEQ multiplex PCR; TCRdb keeps in-frame clones, though not all of them. Here the sample spans over 100,000 clones, roughly 90% being singletons. This sample comprised peripheral blood, obtained on day 0 of AZD1222 vaccination. These receptor sequences come from an adult in good health.

V is TRBV5-6 and J is TRBJ1-5; unclear D gene. This CDR3 has 14 residues. Between the trimmed V and J ends, which lost 5 bases and 0 bases, there was a span of 9 bases. Germline V CDR1 and CDR2: SGHDT, YYEEEE. The CDR3, as DNA: TGTGCCAGCAGGGAGCGGGGTAGCAATCAGCCCCAGCATTTT. It codes for CASRERGSNQPQHF.

This chain connects TRBV5-1 to TRBJ2-7, with D possibly being TRBD1 (6 bases). CDR3 length equals 16 residues. Germline lookup yields CDR1 SGHRS and CDR2 YFSETQ. The V gene lost 0 bases and the J gene lost 2 bases, with 15 bases spanning the gap. The DNA of the CDR3 is TGCGCCAGCAGCTTGGAGGCGGCAGGGGCAACCTACGAGCAGTACTTC. It codes for CASSLEAAGATYEQYF.

CDR3 DNA: TGTGCCAGCAGCTTAGCGGGGAATGAAGCTTTCTTT. Translated: CASSLAGNEAFF. The chain uses TRBV7-8 and TRBJ1-1, with D unclear. The CDR3 totals 12 residues. V was pared by 0 bases and J by 7 bases, with 6 bases between. CDR1 and CDR2 from the germline V gene are SGHVS and FQNEAQ.

CDR3 amino acids: CASGPTGSFYGYTF. The CDR3 nucleotides are TGCGCCAGCGGACCGACAGGGAGCTTCTATGGCTACACCTTC. This chain uses TRBV4-1 with TRBJ1-2, with 7 nucleotides matching TRBD1. The V and J ends lost 8 bases and 4 bases, in that order; junction bases with no gene match: 10. Per germline, CDR1 MGHRA and CDR2 YSYEKL. The CDR3 contains 14 residues.

The gene calls are TRBV7-7 and TRBJ2-2; 10 bases match TRBD1. Germline V lookup: CDR1 SSHAT, CDR2 FNYEAQ (reference sequence). This CDR3 is 18 amino acids long. V was pared by 2 bases and J by 0 bases, with 6 bases of the junction left unmatched. CDR3 sequence: CASSLSLGTGANTGELFF. The CDR3 nucleotides are TGTGCCAGCAGCTTAAGTTTAGGGACAGGGGCGAACACCGGGGAGCTGTTTTTT.

The V gene is TRBV9, the J gene TRBJ2-1; the match to TRBD2 covers 7 bases. The V gene's germline CDR1 is SGDLS and CDR2 YYNGEE. This CDR3 has 14 residues. V lost 2 bases, J lost 6 bases, and 5 bases stayed unmatched. CDR3 in DNA: TGTGCCAGCAGCGTTAGGTCTAGCGGCAATGAGCAGTTCTTC. Encoded protein: CASSVRSSGNEQFF.

The chain links TRBV27 to TRBJ1-2; D gene unclear. With 7 bases removed from V and 6 bases from J, the gap between germline ends came to 18 bases. The CDR3 runs 14 residues. The germline V gene encodes CDR1 MNHEY and CDR2 SMNVEV (reference sequence). CDR3 sequence reads: CASKSSAQTDGYTF. CDR3 DNA sequence: TGTGCCAGCAAATCCTCAGCCCAGACCGATGGCTACACCTTC.

This chain links TRBV19 with TRBJ1-1; no clear D gene. V lost 3 bases and J 7 bases, leaving 12 bases between the germline ends. The CDR3 totals 13 residues. The germline V gene has CDR1 LNHDA and CDR2 SQIVND (reference sequence). CDR3: CASSIQGRGEAFF. CDR3 coding DNA: TGTGCCAGTAGTATCCAAGGTCGAGGTGAAGCTTTCTTT.

The chain has TRBV11-2 and TRBJ1-5, with D tentatively TRBD1 (6 bases). Germline CDR1 SGHAT, CDR2 FQNNGV. The CDR3 contains 14 residues. The V and J ends lost 6 bases and 6 bases respectively, with 15 bases between them. CDR3: CASSGGRGGQPQHF. CDR3 in DNA: TGTGCCAGCAGTGGGGGCAGGGGAGGTCAGCCCCAGCATTTT.

This chain connects TRBV15 to TRBJ1-4, with 7 bases matching TRBD1. V lost 0 bases to trimming and J lost 5 bases; unmatched junction nucleotides: 3. This CDR3 has 15 amino acids. Germline CDR1 is LNHNV and CDR2 is YYDKDF (reference sequence). Here the CDR3 DNA reads TGTGCCACCAGCAGAGATGTACAGGGGAATGAAAAACTGTTTTTT. Translated: CATSRDVQGNEKLFF.

The chain has TRBV5-4 and TRBJ2-5, with 16 nucleotides matching TRBD2. J gave up 5 bases and V 5 bases, and 9 bases lay outside the gene matches. CDR1 and CDR2 from the germline V gene are SGHNT and YYREEE (reference sequence). The CDR3 totals 17 residues. CDR3 sequence reads: CASSRGTSGRGGETQYF. The CDR3 nucleotides are TGTGCCAGCAGTCGCGGGACTAGCGGGAGGGGTGGGGAGACCCAGTACTTC.

CDR3 in amino acids: CASTESSQLEAFF. CDR3 DNA sequence: TGTGCCAGCACCGAAAGTAGTCAGCTTGAAGCTTTCTTT. The genes are TRBV2 and TRBJ1-1; D gene unclear. The germline V gene encodes CDR1 SNHLY and CDR2 FYNNEI. V was shortened by 7 bases and J by 7 bases, with 16 bases between the two germline ends. This CDR3 comprises 13 residues.

The chain links TRBV19 to TRBJ1-5; TRBD1 might be the D (5 bases). The V end lost 6 bases, the J end lost 7 bases, and 13 bases lay between the germline ends. Germline CDR1 reads LNHDA; CDR2 reads SQIVND (reference sequence). There are 13 residues in the CDR3. This CDR3 reads CASSQGVSQPQHF. For the CDR3, the DNA is TGTGCCAGTAGCCAGGGAGTAAGCCAGCCCCAGCATTTT.

This clone was detected only once. The chain is built from TRBV25-1 and TRBJ1-2; D is uncertain. The ends were cut back, 2 bases at V and 3 bases at J, with 7 bases in the middle. Per germline, CDR1 MGHDK and CDR2 SYGVNS. This CDR3 region has 13 residues. In nucleotides, the CDR3 is TGTGCCAGCAGTGAACTTCTCGACTATGGCTACACCTTC. Protein product: CASSELLDYGYTF.

The rearrangement uses TRBV19 and TRBJ2-3; D possibly uses TRBD1 or TRBD2 (5 bases each). Germline CDR1 reads LNHDA; CDR2 reads SQIVND (reference sequence). The CDR3 loop spans 15 amino acids. Trimming removed 4 bases at V and 0 bases at J, with 11 bases between. Written as DNA, the CDR3 is TGTGCCAGTAGTACCGGGGCACCGAGCACAGATACGCAGTATTTT. Translation gives CASSTGAPSTDTQYF.